This T cell receptor (beta chain) was obtained from a study of post-analysis software for immune sequencing data (dated by TCRdb to between 2014 and 2016). For the wider study: Recorded disease courses included relapsing-remitting, secondary progressive and progressive-relapsing multiple sclerosis, with some patients lacking subtype annotation. The patient repertoires were set against about 10 previously published healthy control repertoires from donors whose ages ranged from roughly 6 to 26 years. A subset of samples was prepared in parallel using single-end sample barcoding, then pooled and co-amplified after Illumina adapter ligation. What the authors observed across the whole study: Four to six TRBV segments, including TRBV5-6, TRBV5-1 and TRBV20-1, were significantly more frequent in patients than controls. Direct clustering with F measure revealed strong co-clustering of samples prepared in the same batch, which led to a batch-effect correction. The multiple sclerosis patient group was slightly younger than the control group. Compared with controls, multiple sclerosis patients had significantly lower normalized Chao1 diversity, a finding suggesting substantial peripheral T-cell clonal expansion.

The receptor library was made with PCR. Sequencing relied on an Illumina HiSeq 2500. To reduce PCR and sequencing biases, unique molecular identifiers were built into the TCR beta cDNA libraries. Approximately 500,000 cDNA molecules were obtained per 1 to 10 million input T cells, so each molecule approximated one T cell. The patient libraries were prepared and sequenced using the same protocol as the earlier healthy control dataset. Samples belonging to the same batch were prepared together, multiplexed and sequenced on a shared HiSeq lane. In the source study's methods: MIGEC handled the raw barcoded reads, throwing out single-read molecular identifier groups before consensus assembly and CDR3 extraction. Clonotype tables were post-analysed with VDJtools, normalizing diversity by down-sampling all datasets to the smallest sample size. Repertoire overlap clustering matched CDR3 amino acid but not nucleotide sequences to correct batch-related cross-sample contamination. TCRdb's own reprocessing of the public reads used fastp at Q25 and MiXCR and kept productive beta chains. Rows merge per CDR3 protein into single entries with the most common DNA and genes. TCRdb's processing, not the authors', yielded these V and J calls. This sample gives hundreds of thousands of distinct CDR3 sequences in total; 25% to 30% of them show up just once. The ten largest clones capture under 0.7% of the sample.

The CDR3 covers 17 residues, taking in both the cysteine and the phenylalanine. This entry keeps only the CDR3 DNA: 51 bases, framed from base 1. For this chain, trimming is 0 bases at the V end and 5 bases at the J end, and the number of junction bases without a gene match is 10. To demonstrate the VDJtools post-analysis software, the study profiled TCR beta repertoires from the peripheral blood of 13 young patients with multiple sclerosis. Multiple sclerosis patients were children and adolescents aged about 6 to 15 years. Details on this clonotype: Its antigen is not yet known. Within one base of it there is no much larger clone, and no base qualities were kept.

This receptor chain uses TRBV12-3 or TRBV12-4 and TRBJ2-5; 9 central bases correspond to TRBD1. This sequence originates from a girl aged 10-17 years with multiple sclerosis. The sample was blood. The nucleotide sequence reads as follows: TGTGCCAGCAGTTTAGCCCTGCCGGGACAGGGACGGGAGACCCAGTACTTC. This translates into CASSLALPGQGRETQYF.